The text below deals with one T cell receptor (beta chain). The sample belongs to a study of blood T cell repertoires in COVID-19. Across the whole study: Some COVID-19 samples were acute and others convalescent; all came from the United States, Italy and Spain. PBMCs, B-cell-depleted T cells, or T cells were the source of the cDNA or gDNA that made up the material.

As processed by the authors: Reference gene primer amplification gave nucleated cell count estimates. Measured with immunoSEQ multiplex PCR; TCRdb has only the in-frame clones, and not every one. The V and J calls and clone size were taken over from that table, and D and trimming were inferred from the DNA. The sample has fewer than 250,000 clones; 83% are singletons. The CDR3 contains 19 residues. The source of this sequence is a human donor in a cohort sampled during active COVID-19. The sample consisted of peripheral blood. This chain uses TRBV21-1 with TRBJ1-5; the DNA was not used to check the table's D call, TRBD1. TRBV21-1 is labeled a pseudogene. Here the CDR3 reads CASSKKPQAGLGSNQPQHF. The CDR3 DNA sequence: TGTGCCAGCAGCAAAAAGCCCCAGGCAGGGCTTGGGAGCAATCAGCCCCAGCATTTT.